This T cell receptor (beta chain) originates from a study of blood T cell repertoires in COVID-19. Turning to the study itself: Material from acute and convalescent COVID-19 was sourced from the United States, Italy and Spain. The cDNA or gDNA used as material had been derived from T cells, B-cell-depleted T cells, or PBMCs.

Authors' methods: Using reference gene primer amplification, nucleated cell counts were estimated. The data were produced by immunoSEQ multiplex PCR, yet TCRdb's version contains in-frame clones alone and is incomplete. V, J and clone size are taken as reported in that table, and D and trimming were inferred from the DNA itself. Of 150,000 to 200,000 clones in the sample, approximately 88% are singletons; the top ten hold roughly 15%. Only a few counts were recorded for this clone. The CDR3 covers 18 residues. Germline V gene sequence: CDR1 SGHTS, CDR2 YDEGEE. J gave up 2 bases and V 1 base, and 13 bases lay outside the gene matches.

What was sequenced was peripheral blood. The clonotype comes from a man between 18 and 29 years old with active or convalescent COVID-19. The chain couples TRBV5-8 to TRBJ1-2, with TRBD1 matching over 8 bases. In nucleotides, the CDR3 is TGTGCCAGCAGCTTGTTCGGGACAGGATTTGGGTGGAACTATGGCTACACCTTC. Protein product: CASSLFGTGFGWNYGYTF.